What follows are 8 T cell receptor beta chains derived from one specimen sequenced in a study of siplizumab effects on memory and regulatory T cells (dated by TCRdb to the late 2010s). Libraries were prepared through the immunoSEQ multiplex PCR assay. The table was pulled from immuneACCESS by TCRdb, which kept in-frame rearrangements only. Such tables lose some clones; where checked, under half of the loss comes from unresolved V genes, and the rest has no known cause. The sample has 55,000 to 65,000 clones on record, 95% to 98% of them singletons. Clones ranked in the top ten supply about 1% of the sample. Material: naive CD8+ T cells sorted from blood. The cell subset or site tag for this specimen amounts to: unstimulated naive T cells. These receptors were obtained from a human donor in good health.

This rearrangement joins TRBV7-9 to TRBJ1-1; D gene ambiguous. From germline, CDR1 is SEHNR and CDR2 FQNEAQ (reference sequence). This CDR3 has 11 amino acids. Trimming pared 7 bases from V and 0 bases from J, leaving 3 bases between. CDR3 DNA sequence: TGTGCCAGCATTTTGAACACTGAAGCTTTCTTT. This sequence encodes CASILNTEAFF. Looking up the rest from reference TRBV7-9 and TRBJ1-1 gives the full variable domain: DTGVSQNPRHKITKRGQNVTFRCDPISEHNRLYWYRQTLGQGPEFLTYFQNEAQLEKSRLLSDRFSAERPKGSFSTLEIQRTEQGDSAMYLCASILNTEAFFGQGTRLTVV.

This sequence joins TRBV7-9 and TRBJ1-1; maybe TRBD1 (5 bases). The germline V gene encodes CDR1 SEHNR and CDR2 FQNEAQ (reference sequence). This CDR3 contains 15 residues. Trimming removed 5 bases at V and 4 bases at J, with 17 bases between. The CDR3 sequence: CASSPHRGVVTEAFF. CDR3 nucleotides: TGTGCCAGCAGCCCGCATCGGGGCGTTGTCACTGAAGCTTTCTTT.

The gene calls are TRBV5-1 and TRBJ2-2; 9 nucleotides line up with TRBD2. Germline V gene sequence: CDR1 SGHRS, CDR2 YFSETQ. The junction had 5 bases not matched to a gene; V was cut back by 0 bases and J by 5 bases. There are 16 residues in the CDR3. CDR3 loop: CASSLGLAGPTGELFF. CDR3 DNA sequence: TGCGCCAGCAGCTTGGGGCTAGCGGGACCAACCGGGGAGCTGTTTTTT.

This chain links TRBV6-1 with TRBJ2-7, with 10 bases fitting TRBD2. With V trimmed by 7 bases and J by 6 bases, 12 bases remained unmatched. This CDR3 is built from 15 residues. Germline CDR1 is MNHNS and CDR2 is SASEGT. CDR3 DNA sequence: TGTGCCAGCAAAAACCGGGTACTAGCGGGAACCGAGCAGTACTTC. Protein sequence: CASKNRVLAGTEQYF.

In this sample, this clone turned up once. The rearrangement uses TRBV2 and TRBJ1-2; the match to TRBD1 covers 10 bases. This CDR3 has 15 amino acids. V lost 2 bases and J lost 4; bases outside the gene matches: 4. Germline V gene data show CDR1 as SNHLY and CDR2 as FYNNEI. The CDR3 DNA reads as TGTGCCAGCAGTGAATCGGGACAGGGGACCTATGGCTACACCTTC. Translation: CASSESGQGTYGYTF.

In DNA form, the CDR3 reads TGTGCCAGCAGCTCCCCCCATGACTGGGGTGGTGGGTCCTACAATGAGCAGTTCTTC. This gives the protein CASSSPHDWGGGSYNEQFF. V usage is TRBV7-9 and J usage is TRBJ2-1; unclear D gene. Trimming shortened V by 4 bases and J by 1 base, and 23 bases separated the two germline ends. The CDR3 is 19 amino acids. CDR1 is SEHNR, CDR2 FQNEAQ, per germline (reference sequence).

The CDR3 sequence is CASSYSGSPLHF. DNA of the CDR3: TGTGCCAGCAGTTACTCTGGCTCACCCCTCCACTTT. The chain couples TRBV6-5 to TRBJ1-6, with D hard to call. In germline, CDR1 is MNHEY, CDR2 SVGAGI. V lost 0 bases to trimming and J lost 10 bases, with 4 bases between them. This CDR3 has 12 amino acids.

The chain uses TRBV30 and TRBJ2-3, with D unclear. V lost 6 bases and J 5 bases, leaving 9 bases between the germline ends. The CDR3 spans 11 residues. CDR1 is GTSNPN and CDR2 is SVGIG in the germline V gene (reference sequence). CDR3 DNA: TGTGCCTGCCAGTATGAAGATACGCAGTATTTT. Protein: CACQYEDTQYF.